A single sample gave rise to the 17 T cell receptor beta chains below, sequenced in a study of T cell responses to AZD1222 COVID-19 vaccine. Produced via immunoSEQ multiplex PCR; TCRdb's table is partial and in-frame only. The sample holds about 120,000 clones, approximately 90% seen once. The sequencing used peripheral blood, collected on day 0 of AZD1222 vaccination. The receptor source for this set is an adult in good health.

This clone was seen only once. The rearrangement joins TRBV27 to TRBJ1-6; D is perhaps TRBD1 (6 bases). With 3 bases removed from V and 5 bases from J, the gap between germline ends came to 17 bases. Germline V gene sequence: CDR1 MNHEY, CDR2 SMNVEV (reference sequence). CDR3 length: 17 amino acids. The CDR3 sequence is CASSLLATGPNNSPLHF. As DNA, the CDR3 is TGTGCCAGCAGTTTGCTGGCCACAGGGCCAAATAATTCACCCCTCCACTTT.

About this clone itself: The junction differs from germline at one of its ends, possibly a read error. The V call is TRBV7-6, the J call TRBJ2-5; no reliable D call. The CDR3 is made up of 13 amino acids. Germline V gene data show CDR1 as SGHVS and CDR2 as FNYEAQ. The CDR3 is CANSLRRQETQYF. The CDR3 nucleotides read TGTGCCAACAGCTTGCGGAGACAAGAGACCCAGTACTTC.

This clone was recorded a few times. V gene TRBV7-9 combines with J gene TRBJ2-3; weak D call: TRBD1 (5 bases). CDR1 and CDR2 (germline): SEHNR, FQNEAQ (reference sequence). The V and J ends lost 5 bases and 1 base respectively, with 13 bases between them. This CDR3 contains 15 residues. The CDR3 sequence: CASSPRGAGTDTQYF. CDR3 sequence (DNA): TGTGCCAGCAGCCCCCGTGGGGCCGGCACAGATACGCAGTATTTT.

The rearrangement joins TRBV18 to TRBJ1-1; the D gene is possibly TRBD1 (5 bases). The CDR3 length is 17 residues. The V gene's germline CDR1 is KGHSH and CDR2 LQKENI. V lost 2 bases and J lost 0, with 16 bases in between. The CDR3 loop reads CASSPYAPTAMNTEAFF. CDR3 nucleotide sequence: TGTGCCAGCTCACCATATGCCCCGACAGCGATGAACACTGAAGCTTTCTTT.

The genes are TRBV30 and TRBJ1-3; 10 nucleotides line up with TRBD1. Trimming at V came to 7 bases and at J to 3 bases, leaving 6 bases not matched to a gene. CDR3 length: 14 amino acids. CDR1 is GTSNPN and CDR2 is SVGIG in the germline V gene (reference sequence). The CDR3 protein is CASTGGAGGNTIYF. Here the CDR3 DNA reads TGTGCCTCGACAGGGGGCGCGGGTGGAAACACCATATATTTT. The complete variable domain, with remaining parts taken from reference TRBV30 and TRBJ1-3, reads SQTIHQWPATLVQPVGSPLSLECTVEGTSNPNLYWYRQAAGRGLQLLFYSVGIGQISSEVPQNLSASRPQDRQFILSSKKLLLSDSGFYLCASTGGAGGNTIYFGEGSWLTVV.

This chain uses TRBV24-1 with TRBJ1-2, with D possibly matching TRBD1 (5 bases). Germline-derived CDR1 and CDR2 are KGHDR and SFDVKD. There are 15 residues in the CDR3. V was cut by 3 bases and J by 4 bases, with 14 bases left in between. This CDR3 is CATSDETGTSYGYTF. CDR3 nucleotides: TGTGCCACCAGTGATGAAACCGGGACCTCCTATGGCTACACCTTC.

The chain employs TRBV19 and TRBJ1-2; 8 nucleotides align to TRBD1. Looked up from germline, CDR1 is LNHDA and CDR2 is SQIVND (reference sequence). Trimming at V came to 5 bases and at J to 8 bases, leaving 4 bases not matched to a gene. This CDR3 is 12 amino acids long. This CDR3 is CASSPGQVGYTF. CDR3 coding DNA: TGTGCCAGTAGTCCGGGACAGGTGGGCTACACCTTC.

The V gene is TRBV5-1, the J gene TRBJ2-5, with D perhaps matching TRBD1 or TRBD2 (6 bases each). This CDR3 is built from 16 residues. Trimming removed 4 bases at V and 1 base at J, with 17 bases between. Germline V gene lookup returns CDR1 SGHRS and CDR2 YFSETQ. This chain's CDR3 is CASSPPRGGSQETQYF. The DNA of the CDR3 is TGCGCCAGCAGCCCCCCTCGAGGGGGGTCCCAAGAGACCCAGTACTTC.

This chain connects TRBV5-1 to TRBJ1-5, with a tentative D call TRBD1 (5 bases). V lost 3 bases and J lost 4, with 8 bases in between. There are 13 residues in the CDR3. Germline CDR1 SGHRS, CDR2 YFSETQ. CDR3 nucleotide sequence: TGCGCCAGCAGCTCGCAGGGAAATCAGCCCCAGCATTTT. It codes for CASSSQGNQPQHF.

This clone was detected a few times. The CDR3 sequence is CASSVVSGGPLHF. The CDR3 region has the DNA TGTGCCAGCAGCGTAGTTTCGGGGGGCCCCCTCCACTTT. The chain joins TRBV9 to TRBJ1-6, with a weak D call TRBD1 (6 bases). The germline V gene encodes CDR1 SGDLS and CDR2 YYNGEE. Between the trimmed V and J ends, which lost 0 bases and 13 bases, there was a span of 11 bases. This CDR3 spans 13 amino acids.

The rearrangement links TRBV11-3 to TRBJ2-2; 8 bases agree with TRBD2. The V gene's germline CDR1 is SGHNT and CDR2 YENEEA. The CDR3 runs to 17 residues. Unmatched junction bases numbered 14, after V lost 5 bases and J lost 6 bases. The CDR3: CASSPAWDSGTAGELFF. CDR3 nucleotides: TGTGCCAGCAGCCCGGCGTGGGATAGCGGGACGGCCGGGGAGCTGTTTTTT.

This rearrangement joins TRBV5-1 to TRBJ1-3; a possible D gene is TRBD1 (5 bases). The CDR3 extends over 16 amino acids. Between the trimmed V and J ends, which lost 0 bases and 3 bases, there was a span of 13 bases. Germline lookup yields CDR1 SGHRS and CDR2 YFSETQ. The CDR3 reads CASSLVAGTSGNTIYF. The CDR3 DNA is TGCGCCAGCAGCTTGGTAGCCGGGACGAGTGGAAACACCATATATTTT.

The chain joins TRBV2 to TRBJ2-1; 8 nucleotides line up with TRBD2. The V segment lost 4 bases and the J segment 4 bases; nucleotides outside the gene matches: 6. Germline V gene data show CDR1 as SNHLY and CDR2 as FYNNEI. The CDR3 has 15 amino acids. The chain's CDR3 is CASSVLGTSYNEQFF. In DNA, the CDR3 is TGTGCCAGCAGTGTCCTAGGGACTAGTTACAATGAGCAGTTCTTC.

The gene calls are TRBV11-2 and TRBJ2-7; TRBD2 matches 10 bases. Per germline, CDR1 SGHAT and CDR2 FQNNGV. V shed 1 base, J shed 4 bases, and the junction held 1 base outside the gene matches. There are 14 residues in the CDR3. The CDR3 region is CASSLGSGRYEQYF. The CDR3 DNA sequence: TGTGCCAGCAGCTTAGGTAGCGGGAGGTACGAGCAGTACTTC. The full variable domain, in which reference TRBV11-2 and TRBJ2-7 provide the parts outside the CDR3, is EAGVAQSPRYKIIEKRQSVAFWCNPISGHATLYWYQQILGQGPKLLIQFQNNGVVDDSQLPKDRFSAERLKGVDSTLKIQPAKLEDSAVYLCASSLGSGRYEQYFGPGTRLTVT.

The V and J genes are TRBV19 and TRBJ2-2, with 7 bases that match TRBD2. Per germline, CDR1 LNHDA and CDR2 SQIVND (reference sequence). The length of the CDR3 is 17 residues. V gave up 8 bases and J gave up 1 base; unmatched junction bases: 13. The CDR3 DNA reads TGTGCCAGTCTCCTCGGGAGGACGGGGGGGAACACCGGGGAGCTGTTTTTT. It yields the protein CASLLGRTGGNTGELFF. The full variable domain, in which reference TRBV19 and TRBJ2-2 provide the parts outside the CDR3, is DGGITQSPKYLFRKEGQNVTLSCEQNLNHDAMYWYRQDPGQGLRLIYYSQIVNDFQKGDIAEGYSVSREKKESFPLTVTSAQKNPTAFYLCASLLGRTGGNTGELFFGEGSRLTVL.

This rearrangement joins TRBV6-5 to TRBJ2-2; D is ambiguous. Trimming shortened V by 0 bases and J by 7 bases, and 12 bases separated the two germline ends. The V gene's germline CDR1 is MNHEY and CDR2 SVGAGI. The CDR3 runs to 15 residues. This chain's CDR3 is CASSYSGSIGGELFF. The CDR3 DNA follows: TGTGCCAGCAGTTACTCGGGTAGCATTGGCGGGGAGCTGTTTTTT.

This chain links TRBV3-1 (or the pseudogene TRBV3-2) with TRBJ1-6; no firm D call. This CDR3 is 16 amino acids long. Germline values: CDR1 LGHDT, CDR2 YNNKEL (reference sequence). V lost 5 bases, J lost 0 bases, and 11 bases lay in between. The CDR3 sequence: CASSSRPSSYNSPLHF. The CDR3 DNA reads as TGTGCCAGCAGCTCCCGGCCCAGCTCCTATAATTCACCCCTCCACTTT.